These 3 T cell receptor beta chains originate from one sample sequenced in a study of blood T cell repertoires in COVID-19. This table comes from immunoSEQ multiplex PCR, and its TCRdb copy is limited to in-frame clones, with some not included. The sample lists approximately 190,000 clones; about 80% were seen once. Sequenced input: peripheral blood. All receptors derive from a human donor with acute or convalescent COVID-19. The donor label of this sample is uncertain.

This clone was counted between two and nine times. This chain connects TRBV5-6 to TRBJ1-6, with D tentatively TRBD1 (5 bases). The germline CDR1 and CDR2 sequences are SGHDT and YYEEEE. Trimming stripped 5 bases from V and 6 bases from J, with 12 bases between. CDR3 length: 14 residues. This CDR3 is CASSQGFGNSPLHF. The CDR3, as DNA: TGTGCCAGCAGTCAGGGCTTCGGTAATTCACCCCTCCACTTT.

The chain employs TRBV6-2 or TRBV6-3 and TRBJ2-4; perhaps TRBD2 as D (6 bases). V was clipped by 6 bases and J by 0 bases, with 15 bases between them. The CDR3 loop spans 16 amino acids. Germline CDR1 reads MNHEY; CDR2 reads SVGEGT. As DNA, the CDR3 is TGTGCCAGCAGCCTATGGGGTAGCGGAGCCAAAAACATTCAGTACTTC. This gives the protein CASSLWGSGAKNIQYF.

This clone was observed a single time. The chain has TRBV20-1 and TRBJ2-7; 9 nucleotides line up with TRBD2. This CDR3 spans 16 amino acids. Germline lookup yields CDR1 DFQATT and CDR2 SNEGSKA (reference sequence). J gave up 4 bases and V 3 bases, and 13 bases lay outside the gene matches. CDR3 coding DNA: TGCAGTGCTAGTGGTCCTGGCGGGAGGGCCGTATACGAGCAGTACTTC. Encoded protein: CSASGPGGRAVYEQYF.